A selection of T cell receptor beta chains follows, all from one sample in a study of blood T cell repertoires in COVID-19. Measured with immunoSEQ multiplex PCR; TCRdb has only the in-frame clones, and not every one. The sample consists of about 210,000 clones, 84% of them appearing once. Sequenced sample: peripheral blood. The receptors come from a woman in her 50s with active or convalescent COVID-19. Each CDR3 is given with its conserved first and last residue. The D gene is left open where the match is weak. Size is stated for part of the rows, as once, few or many counts, or as a class when the clone is expanded.

J: TRBJ2-1
size: -
D: TRBD1
V: TRBV29-1
CDR3: CSVRTGLHNEQFF
DNA: TGCAGCGTTCGGACAGGGCTGCACAATGAGCAGTTCTTC

J: TRBJ2-7
size: -
D: -
V: TRBV7-2
CDR3: CASSLTRYEQYF
DNA: TGTGCCAGCAGCTTAACGCGTTACGAGCAGTACTTC

J: TRBJ2-1
size: -
D: TRBD1
V: TRBV11-2
CDR3: CASRGTGPYNEQFF
DNA: TGTGCCAGCAGGGGGACAGGTCCCTACAATGAGCAGTTCTTC

J: TRBJ1-1
size: -
D: -
V: TRBV27
CDR3: CASSSWTRRSGAEAFF
DNA: TGTGCCAGCAGTTCTTGGACAAGGAGGAGCGGGGCTGAAGCTTTCTTT

J: TRBJ1-5
size: -
D: -
V: TRBV6-6
CDR3: CAGGDNQPQHF
DNA: TGTGCCGGAGGGGACAATCAGCCCCAGCATTTT

J: TRBJ1-6
size: -
D: TRBD1
V: TRBV6-6
CDR3: CASSLGQVDSPLHF
DNA: TGTGCCAGCTCCTTGGGACAGGTCGATTCACCCCTCCACTTT

J: TRBJ1-2
size: -
D: TRBD1
V: TRBV19
CDR3: CASSDPRDRGGGYTF
DNA: TGTGCCAGTAGTGATCCCCGGGACAGGGGCGGTGGCTACACCTTC

J: TRBJ2-7
size: -
D: TRBD2
V: TRBV6-1
CDR3: CASSGPTSGSLYEQYF
DNA: TGTGCCAGCAGTGGGCCGACTAGCGGGAGTCTCTACGAGCAGTACTTC

J: TRBJ2-2
size: once
D: TRBD2
V: TRBV5-1
CDR3: CASSQTLTSGGANTGELFF
DNA: TGCGCCAGCAGCCAAACCCTCACTAGCGGGGGGGCGAACACCGGGGAGCTGTTTTTT

J: TRBJ1-2
size: once
D: TRBD1
V: TRBV29-1
CDR3: CSGHDRGSLETF
DNA: TGCAGCGGCCACGACAGGGGAAGCTTGGAAACCTTC

J: TRBJ2-7
size: -
D: TRBD2
V: TRBV28
CDR3: CASSSLAGDSYEQYF
DNA: TGTGCCAGCAGCTCACTAGCGGGGGACTCCTACGAGCAGTACTTC

J: TRBJ2-2
size: -
D: TRBD1
V: TRBV5-1
CDR3: CASSSPGTGSGELFF
DNA: TGCGCCAGCAGCTCGCCCGGGACAGGGTCGGGGGAGCTGTTTTTT

J: TRBJ2-7
size: -
D: TRBD2
V: TRBV7-7
CDR3: CASSFPGTSGGSSYEQYF
DNA: TGTGCCAGCAGCTTTCCCGGGACTAGCGGGGGGAGCTCCTACGAGCAGTACTTC

J: TRBJ2-6
size: many
D: -
V: TRBV5-6
CDR3: CASSLVGGSGANVLTF
DNA: TGTGCCAGCAGCTTGGTGGGGGGCTCTGGGGCCAACGTCCTGACTTTC

J: TRBJ1-5
size: -
D: TRBD1
V: TRBV7-9
CDR3: CASRKDRDRVCQPQHF
DNA: TGTGCCAGCAGGAAAGACCGGGACAGGGTATGTCAGCCCCAGCATTTT

J: TRBJ1-6
size: many
D: TRBD1
V: TRBV10-1
CDR3: CASKETGDGPLHF
DNA: TGCGCCAGCAAGGAGACAGGGGACGGTCCCCTCCACTTT

J: TRBJ1-3
size: -
D: -
V: TRBV30
CDR3: CAWSVSGRAGNTIYF
DNA: TGTGCCTGGAGTGTATCGGGCAGGGCTGGAAACACCATATATTTT

J: TRBJ1-2
size: -
D: TRBD1
V: TRBV10-1
CDR3: CASSKDRNYGYTF
DNA: TGCGCCAGCAGCAAGGACAGGAACTATGGCTACACCTTC

J: TRBJ2-1
size: -
D: -
V: TRBV13
CDR3: CASSPPGQLNNEQFF
DNA: TGTGCCAGCAGCCCTCCAGGACAACTTAACAATGAGCAGTTCTTC

J: TRBJ2-1
size: -
D: TRBD1
V: TRBV29-1
CDR3: CSVELRLTGAAPYNEQFF
DNA: TGCAGCGTTGAATTACGTTTGACAGGGGCTGCCCCTTACAATGAGCAGTTCTTC

J: TRBJ1-6
size: -
D: -
V: TRBV4-1
CDR3: CASSQDDTSYNSPLHF
DNA: TGCGCCAGCAGCCAAGATGATACATCCTATAATTCACCCCTCCACTTT

J: TRBJ2-1
size: -
D: TRBD2
V: TRBV5-1
CDR3: CASSLAPLAGGDEQFF
DNA: TGCGCCAGCAGCTTGGCCCCACTAGCGGGGGGGGATGAGCAGTTCTTC

J: TRBJ1-2
size: -
D: -
V: TRBV24-1
CDR3: CATSDQGSGYTF
DNA: TGTGCCACCAGTGACCAGGGCTCTGGCTACACCTTC

J: TRBJ1-2
size: -
D: -
V: TRBV5-4
CDR3: CASSLGEGHGHTF
DNA: TGTGCCAGCAGCTTGGGGGAGGGTCACGGCCACACCTTC

J: TRBJ2-7
size: -
D: TRBD1
V: TRBV28
CDR3: CASTPLRRSGTGSSYEQYF
DNA: TGTGCCAGCACCCCCCTACGTCGGTCCGGGACAGGGTCGTCCTACGAGCAGTACTTC

J: TRBJ2-7
size: few
D: TRBD2
V: TRBV30
CDR3: CAWSVGPIAGGTYEQYF
DNA: TGTGCCTGGAGTGTAGGTCCGATAGCGGGAGGGACCTACGAGCAGTACTTC

J: TRBJ1-5
size: -
D: TRBD1
V: TRBV23-1
CDR3: CASSERQGWRGQPQHF
DNA: TGCGCCAGCAGCGAACGACAGGGCTGGAGGGGTCAGCCCCAGCATTTT

J: TRBJ2-5
size: -
D: TRBD2
V: TRBV24-1
CDR3: CATSDLTSGATETQYF
DNA: TGTGCCACCAGTGACCTGACTAGCGGGGCGACGGAGACCCAGTACTTC

J: TRBJ1-5
size: -
D: TRBD1
V: TRBV28
CDR3: CASSPDRVAGQYHQPQHF
DNA: TGTGCCAGCAGTCCTGACAGGGTTGCCGGGCAGTACCATCAGCCCCAGCATTTT

J: TRBJ1-5
size: few
D: TRBD1
V: TRBV2
CDR3: CASSRQGVNQPQHF
DNA: TGTGCCAGCAGTCGACAGGGAGTCAATCAGCCCCAGCATTTT

J: TRBJ1-4
size: -
D: TRBD1
V: TRBV3-1/TRBV3-2
CDR3: CASSLMTGKVLFF
DNA: TGTGCCAGCAGCCTGATGACAGGGAAAGTACTGTTTTTT

J: TRBJ2-2
size: -
D: -
V: TRBV19
CDR3: CASSLKRVQGGELFF
DNA: TGTGCCAGTAGTCTGAAGCGGGTTCAGGGCGGGGAGCTGTTTTTT

J: TRBJ1-4
size: -
D: -
V: TRBV28
CDR3: CASSLWTARGEKLFF
DNA: TGTGCCAGCAGTTTATGGACGGCCCGGGGGGAAAAACTGTTTTTT

J: TRBJ1-2
size: -
D: -
V: TRBV4-1
CDR3: CASSQAQAQGYGYTF
DNA: TGCGCCAGCAGCCAAGCCCAGGCCCAGGGCTATGGCTACACCTTC

J: TRBJ2-7
size: -
D: -
V: TRBV7-2
CDR3: CASSLATPYEQYF
DNA: TGTGCCAGCAGCTTAGCGACACCCTACGAGCAGTACTTC

J: TRBJ1-6
size: -
D: -
V: TRBV3-1/TRBV3-2
CDR3: CASSQPGGSSYNSPLHF
DNA: TGTGCCAGCAGCCAACCCGGTGGGAGCTCCTATAATTCACCCCTCCACTTT

J: TRBJ2-1
size: -
D: TRBD2
V: TRBV25-1
CDR3: CASSESGTSRTYNEQFF
DNA: TGTGCCAGCAGTGAATCGGGGACTAGCAGAACTTACAATGAGCAGTTCTTC

J: TRBJ1-2
size: -
D: -
V: TRBV5-1
CDR3: CASSKSEGYGYTF
DNA: TGCGCCAGCAGTAAGAGCGAGGGCTATGGCTACACCTTC

J: TRBJ2-3
size: -
D: TRBD2
V: TRBV7-6
CDR3: CASSAASGGGADTQYF
DNA: TGTGCCAGCAGCGCCGCTAGCGGGGGCGGGGCAGATACGCAGTATTTT

J: TRBJ2-6
size: -
D: -
V: TRBV28
CDR3: CASKGRASSGANVLTF
DNA: TGTGCCAGCAAAGGCAGGGCGAGCTCTGGGGCCAACGTCCTGACTTTC

J: TRBJ2-5
size: -
D: TRBD1
V: TRBV6-5
CDR3: CASRGAGGGETQYF
DNA: TGTGCCAGCAGGGGGGCAGGGGGCGGTGAGACCCAGTACTTC

J: TRBJ1-2
size: -
D: TRBD1
V: TRBV28
CDR3: CASSPWDRGGYTF
DNA: TGTGCCAGCAGTCCCTGGGACAGGGGAGGCTACACCTTC

J: TRBJ2-5
size: -
D: TRBD2
V: TRBV30
CDR3: CAWTGLALTQYF
DNA: TGTGCCTGGACAGGACTAGCATTAACCCAGTACTTC

J: TRBJ2-7
size: once
D: TRBD2
V: TRBV5-1
CDR3: CASSPGGEQYF
DNA: TGCGCCAGCTCCCCCGGGGGGGAGCAGTACTTC

J: TRBJ1-5
size: few
D: TRBD1
V: TRBV7-2
CDR3: CASSLDRGNQPQHF
DNA: TGTGCCAGCAGCTTAGACAGGGGAAATCAGCCCCAGCATTTT